This T cell receptor beta chain was identified during a study of cytomegalovirus exposure and HLA in healthy donors. This CDR3 contains 17 residues. Trimming cost V 6 bases and J 6 bases; bases outside gene matches: 15. Germline V CDR1 and CDR2: KGHSH, LQKENI. Findings of the study overall: Roughly uniform sequencing depth across donors was assumed, possibly incorrectly. In a later analysis, TCR beta V- and J-gene trimming was associated with a missense DCLRE1C variant.

Concerning this clone: Its antigen remains unknown.

60 Vbeta and 13 Jbeta primers were used in PCR. Repertoires were generated with immunoSEQ multiplex PCR, while TCRdb's copy carries only in-frame clones and drops some. The table lists about 200,000 clones, roughly 87% of them singletons, with 6% in the top ten. Sequencing input: PBMCs. The receptor was isolated from a man aged 35-49 years in good health and CMV-seropositive. The chain has TRBV18 and TRBJ2-1; 9 bases are a match to TRBD2. DNA for the CDR3: TGTGCCAGCTCCCCAACCCCCCTAGCGGGAAAAGGCAATGAGCAGTTCTTC. This gives the protein CASSPTPLAGKGNEQFF.